The rows below give T cell receptor beta chains drawn from one sample of a study of post-analysis software for immune sequencing data. TCRdb used MiXCR to reprocess the PCR reads, holding one entry per CDR3 protein. In the table there are about 770,000 distinct CDR3 sequences, around 45% of which are singletons. What was sequenced was blood. The source of these receptors is a girl between 10 and 17 years old with multiple sclerosis. Each CDR3 is given with its conserved first and last residue. Fields, in order: V gene, clone size, D gene, J gene, CDR3 protein, CDR3 DNA. D genes are given only for firm matches. Not all rows give a size; the values are once, few, many and, for expanded clones, a class.

V gene: TRBV25-1; clone size: .; D gene: TRBD2; J gene: TRBJ2-7; CDR3 protein: CASSEGGGDYEQYF; CDR3 DNA: TGTGCCAGCAGTGAAGGCGGGGGAGACTACGAGCAGTACTTC
V gene: TRBV20-1; clone size: .; D gene: TRBD2; J gene: TRBJ2-1; CDR3 protein: CSAIDAGLYNEQFF; CDR3 DNA: TGCAGTGCTATTGATGCGGGACTATACAATGAGCAGTTCTTC
V gene: TRBV6-2/TRBV6-3; clone size: .; D gene: .; J gene: TRBJ2-2; CDR3 protein: CASSSRDGELFF; CDR3 DNA: TGTGCCAGCAGTTCGAGAGACGGGGAGCTGTTTTTT
V gene: TRBV10-3; clone size: .; D gene: .; J gene: TRBJ1-5; CDR3 protein: CAILNQPQHF; CDR3 DNA: TGTGCCATCCTAAATCAGCCCCAGCATTTT
V gene: TRBV5-1; clone size: .; D gene: .; J gene: TRBJ2-5; CDR3 protein: CASSLGRAAVDSHLSVQETQYF; CDR3 DNA: TGCGCCAGCAGCTTGGGACGTGCCGCGGTGGACAGCCATTTAAGTGTTCAAGAGACCCAGTACTTC
V gene: TRBV7-2; clone size: .; D gene: .; J gene: TRBJ2-7; CDR3 protein: CASSLEPIYEQYF; CDR3 DNA: TGTGCCAGCAGCTTAGAACCTATCTACGAGCAGTACTTC
V gene: TRBV27; clone size: .; D gene: TRBD1; J gene: TRBJ2-1; CDR3 protein: CASSWGQPPNEQFF; CDR3 DNA: TGTGCCAGCAGTTGGGGACAGCCGCCCAATGAGCAGTTCTTC
V gene: TRBV7-9; clone size: few; D gene: .; J gene: TRBJ2-5; CDR3 protein: CASSSRRPQETQYF; CDR3 DNA: TGTGCCAGCAGCTCCCGACGGCCCCAAGAGACCCAGTACTTC
V gene: TRBV15; clone size: few; D gene: TRBD1; J gene: TRBJ1-2; CDR3 protein: CATSSGGTGVGYTF; CDR3 DNA: TGTGCCACCAGCAGCGGGGGGACAGGGGTTGGCTACACCTTC
V gene: TRBV21-1; clone size: .; D gene: .; J gene: TRBJ2-1; CDR3 protein: CASSPRGISYNEQFF; CDR3 DNA: TGTGCCAGCAGCCCCAGGGGGATCTCCTACAATGAGCAGTTCTTC
V gene: TRBV29-1; clone size: .; D gene: TRBD1; J gene: TRBJ2-5; CDR3 protein: CSALTGARETQYF; CDR3 DNA: TGCAGCGCCTTGACAGGGGCGAGAGAGACCCAGTACTTC
V gene: TRBV5-1; clone size: few; D gene: TRBD2; J gene: TRBJ2-5; CDR3 protein: CASRRTSELETQYF; CDR3 DNA: TGCGCCAGCAGACGGACTAGCGAGTTGGAGACCCAGTACTTC
V gene: TRBV28; clone size: .; D gene: .; J gene: TRBJ2-7; CDR3 protein: CASSFRIGEQYF; CDR3 DNA: TGTGCCAGCAGTTTCAGAATCGGCGAGCAGTACTTC
V gene: TRBV6-5; clone size: .; D gene: TRBD1; J gene: TRBJ1-2; CDR3 protein: CASSSLTSDRGRMYYGYTF; CDR3 DNA: TGTGCCAGCAGTTCCCTGACCTCGGACAGGGGGCGGATGTACTATGGCTACACCTTC
V gene: TRBV6-5; clone size: few; D gene: .; J gene: TRBJ2-1; CDR3 protein: CASSYLDGFNEQFF; CDR3 DNA: TGTGCCAGCAGTTACCTGGACGGTTTCAATGAGCAGTTCTTC
V gene: TRBV27; clone size: few; D gene: .; J gene: TRBJ2-5; CDR3 protein: CASSHIQGIEGETQYF; CDR3 DNA: TGTGCCAGCAGTCATATCCAGGGAATTGAAGGAGAGACCCAGTACTTC
V gene: TRBV27; clone size: few; D gene: .; J gene: TRBJ2-1; CDR3 protein: CATRGLTYNEQFF; CDR3 DNA: TGTGCCACCCGGGGGCTCACCTACAATGAGCAGTTCTTC